What follows describes a single T cell receptor beta chain. The data were taken from a study of CD8 T cells in Susac syndrome. RNA in amounts of roughly 0.5 to 1 ug was reverse transcribed with random hexamers. One entry per CDR3 protein, called by TCRdb with MiXCR from the immunoSEQ multiplex PCR reads. The sample has approximately 210,000 distinct CDR3 sequences, approximately 94% seen once; the top ten hold under 0.2%. Germline values: CDR1 GTSNPN, CDR2 SVGIG (reference sequence). The length of the CDR3 is 11 residues. The V end was cut by 3 bases, the J end by 5 bases, with 6 bases between. The sample was CD4+ T cells from PBMCs. V gene TRBV30 combines with J gene TRBJ2-3; the D is unclear. This TCR was recovered from a human donor with Susac syndrome. The CDR3 region has the DNA TGTGCCTGGAGGGAGCTAGATACGCAGTATTTT. Translated: CAWRELDTQYF. The full variable domain, its missing parts supplied by reference TRBV30 and TRBJ2-3, is SQTIHQWPATLVQPVGSPLSLECTVEGTSNPNLYWYRQAAGRGLQLLFYSVGIGQISSEVPQNLSASRPQDRQFILSSKKLLLSDSGFYLCAWRELDTQYFGPGTRLTVL.